This T cell receptor (beta chain) was identified in a study of glioma-infiltrating T cells. Amplification of TCR alpha and beta CDR3 regions from RNA used iRepertoire nested multiplex PCR. TCRdb itself ran the multiplex PCR reads through MiXCR, one entry per CDR3 protein. The data hold about 400,000 distinct CDR3 sequences, with 35% to 45% observed a single time. This clonotype showed up many times. The receptor comes from a human donor with low-grade glioma or glioblastoma, undergoing nonglioma brain surgery, or in good health (not recorded which). Sequenced sample: glioma tissue, nonneoplastic brain tissue, or PBMCs (not recorded which).

In DNA, the CDR3 is TGTGCCAGCAGGAAAACATCTAGCAATCAGCCCCAGCATTTT. Translating it yields CASRKTSSNQPQHF. This chain links TRBV6-2 or TRBV6-3 with TRBJ1-5; D is ambiguous. Germline-derived CDR1 and CDR2 are MNHEY and SVGEGT. The CDR3 sequence is 14 residues long. Trimming took off 6 bases at V and 0 bases at J, with 9 bases between the two ends.